The 29 T cell receptor beta chains presented below share a single source sample, sequenced in a study of siplizumab effects on memory and regulatory T cells. The assay was immunoSEQ multiplex PCR, and TCRdb's table has in-frame clones only and misses some. The sample lists about 100,000 clones; 94% were seen once. The sequencing input was non-Treg CD4+ T cells sorted from blood. The origin of the receptors is a human donor in good health.

The CDR3 here is CASSLTGPNTEAFF. The DNA for the CDR3 is TGTGCCAGCAGCTTGACAGGCCCGAACACTGAAGCTTTCTTT. The V call is TRBV7-8, the J call TRBJ1-1; D is possibly TRBD1 (6 bases). Germline CDR1 is SGHVS and CDR2 is FQNEAQ. Trimming cost V 3 bases and J 1 base, with 9 bases left between them. There are 14 residues in the CDR3.

In DNA, the CDR3 is TGTGCCACCAGCAGACCCGAACGCGGGAGAAGGGAGACCCAGTACTTC. Encoded protein: CATSRPERGRRETQYF. V usage is TRBV15 and J usage is TRBJ2-5, with TRBD2 matching 7 bases. The germline V gene encodes CDR1 LNHNV and CDR2 YYDKDF (reference sequence). This CDR3 has 16 amino acids. V dropped 2 bases and J dropped 5; count of bases not matched to a gene: 11.

V gene TRBV1 combines with J gene TRBJ2-7; TRBD2, the table's D call, lacks a check against the DNA. TRBV1 is recorded as a pseudogene. The CDR3 is made up of 11 amino acids. The CDR3 spells CTSSHGSEQYF. In DNA, the CDR3 is TGCACCAGCAGCCACGGGAGCGAGCAGTACTTC.

The rearrangement joins TRBV6-4 to TRBJ1-1; D perhaps matches TRBD1 (5 bases). V was pared by 0 bases and J by 11 bases, with 13 bases between. There are 13 residues in the CDR3. CDR1 is MRHNA and CDR2 is SNTAGT in the germline V gene. CDR3 region: CASSDSKGKGAFF. The CDR3 coding sequence is TGTGCCAGCAGTGACTCGAAGGGGAAAGGGGCTTTCTTT.

This chain joins TRBV6-5 and TRBJ1-2; TRBD1 agrees at 11 bases. V was clipped by 6 bases and J by 3 bases; unmatched bases: 3. CDR3 length: 14 amino acids. Germline-derived CDR1 and CDR2 are MNHEY and SVGAGI. The CDR3 here is CASRGTGGDYGYTF. CDR3 bases: TGTGCCAGCAGGGGGACAGGGGGGGACTATGGCTACACCTTC.

V gene TRBV6-5 combines with J gene TRBJ1-1; D possibly corresponds to TRBD1 (6 bases). V gave up 2 bases and J gave up 5 bases, with 9 bases separating them. The CDR3 has 13 residues. Looked up from germline, CDR1 is MNHEY and CDR2 is SVGAGI. The CDR3 bases are TGTGCCAGCAGTTACCAGGGGTGGACTGAAGCTTTCTTT. Its translation is CASSYQGWTEAFF.

This clone was detected once. The chain uses TRBV25-1 and TRBJ2-5, with 8 bases that match TRBD1. Germline values: CDR1 MGHDK, CDR2 SYGVNS. There are 18 residues in the CDR3. Trimming cost V 4 bases and J 1 base; bases outside gene matches: 14. CDR3 amino acids: CASSGRTGSKWGQETQYF. CDR3 nucleotides: TGTGCCAGCAGTGGAAGGACAGGGTCTAAGTGGGGCCAAGAGACCCAGTACTTC.

V gene TRBV29-1 combines with J gene TRBJ2-5; unclear D gene. The CDR3 runs to 15 residues. Trimming pared 4 bases from V and 4 bases from J, leaving 19 bases between. Germline V CDR1 and CDR2: SQVTM, ANQGSEA. The CDR3 sequence: CSVVPAAKAPETQYF. In DNA, the CDR3 is TGCAGCGTTGTGCCGGCGGCCAAAGCGCCAGAGACCCAGTACTTC.

V and J are TRBV19 and TRBJ2-1; D not certain. There are 12 residues in the CDR3. The germline V gene encodes CDR1 LNHDA and CDR2 SQIVND (reference sequence). Trimming removed 5 bases at V and 1 base at J, with 3 bases between. In DNA form, the CDR3 reads TGTGCCAGTAGTCAATCCTACAATGAGCAGTTCTTC. It translates to CASSQSYNEQFF.

V is TRBV27 and J is TRBJ2-1; D may be TRBD2 (6 bases). Deletions cut 6 bases from V and 3 bases from J, with 15 bases between. The CDR3 loop spans 15 amino acids. Germline V gene lookup returns CDR1 MNHEY and CDR2 SMNVEV (reference sequence). The CDR3 protein is CASSLSTGGYNEQFF. CDR3 sequence (DNA): TGTGCCAGCAGCCTATCAACCGGGGGCTACAATGAGCAGTTCTTC.

The rearrangement joins TRBV14 to TRBJ2-5, with D possibly being TRBD1 (6 bases). There are 14 residues in the CDR3. V lost 4 bases and J lost 2, with 11 bases in between. The V gene's germline CDR1 is SGHDN and CDR2 FVKESK. The CDR3 DNA sequence: TGTGCCAGCAGCCCCCTTGGACAGCAAGAGACCCAGTACTTC. Translated, it gives CASSPLGQQETQYF.

This clone was detected once. The chain combines TRBV5-6 with TRBJ2-5; TRBD1 aligns across 10 bases. The V segment lost 3 bases and the J segment 5 bases; nucleotides outside the gene matches: 10. This CDR3 comprises 16 residues. Germline CDR1 SGHDT, CDR2 YYEEEE. The CDR3 spells CASSSDRGVTRETQYF. CDR3 coding DNA: TGTGCCAGCAGCTCGGACAGGGGGGTTACACGGGAGACCCAGTACTTC.

The CDR3 reads CASSEPYGSAEAFF. CDR3 DNA sequence: TGTGCCAGCAGTGAGCCGTACGGCAGTGCTGAAGCTTTCTTT. This sequence joins TRBV25-1 and TRBJ1-1; D ambiguous. Deletions cut 3 bases from V and 6 bases from J, with 14 bases between. This CDR3 region has 14 residues. CDR1 MGHDK and CDR2 SYGVNS come from the germline V gene.

The chain joins TRBV7-2 to TRBJ2-7; D is unresolved. Germline values: CDR1 SGHTA, CDR2 FQGNSA. This CDR3 spans 12 amino acids. Trimming left V 5 bases short and J 0 bases short, with 5 bases between. The CDR3 DNA reads as TGTGCCAGCAGCCCCTACTCCTACGAGCAGTACTTC. Translated: CASSPYSYEQYF.

The chain has TRBV19 and TRBJ2-4; D gene uncertain. V lost 6 bases and J lost 0, with 12 bases in between. This CDR3 region has 15 residues. The germline CDR1 and CDR2 sequences are LNHDA and SQIVND (reference sequence). The CDR3 DNA follows: TGTGCCAGTAGCGCATTGGAGTTAGCCAAAAACATTCAGTACTTC. As protein: CASSALELAKNIQYF. Full variable domain (missing parts from reference TRBV19 and TRBJ2-4): DGGITQSPKYLFRKEGQNVTLSCEQNLNHDAMYWYRQDPGQGLRLIYYSQIVNDFQKGDIAEGYSVSREKKESFPLTVTSAQKNPTAFYLCASSALELAKNIQYFGAGTRLSVL.

The chain combines TRBV28 with TRBJ2-5, with 10 bases aligning to TRBD2. The V gene end was trimmed by 9 bases and the J gene end by 1 base; junction bases not matched to a gene: 2. This CDR3 has 13 residues. Germline V lookup: CDR1 MDHEN, CDR2 SYDVKM. CDR3 nucleotides: TGTGCCAGTGTAGCGGGAGGCCAAGAGACCCAGTACTTC. Residues: CASVAGGQETQYF.

The gene calls are TRBV16 and TRBJ2-2; D gene unclear. Trimming removed 0 bases at V and 0 bases at J, with 8 bases between. Germline CDR1 is KGHSY and CDR2 is FQNENV. The length of the CDR3 is 16 residues. The CDR3 DNA sequence: TGTGCCAGCAGCCAATCTGGGCAGACGAACACCGGGGAGCTGTTTTTT. This gives the protein CASSQSGQTNTGELFF. Based on the CDR3 plus reference TRBV16 and TRBJ2-2, the full variable domain is GEEVAQTPKHLVRGEGQKAKLYCAPIKGHSYVFWYQQVLKNEFKFLISFQNENVFDETGMPKERFSAKCLPNSPCSLEIQATKLEDSAVYFCASSQSGQTNTGELFFGEGSRLTVL.

This chain links TRBV6-6 with TRBJ2-2; maybe TRBD2 (6 bases). The CDR3 covers 15 residues. CDR1 and CDR2 (germline): MNHNY, SVGAGI (reference sequence). Between the trimmed V and J ends, which lost 0 bases and 7 bases, there was a span of 12 bases. CDR3 in amino acids: CASSYSFGGGGELFF. The CDR3 bases are TGTGCCAGCAGTTACTCGTTTGGGGGAGGCGGGGAGCTGTTTTTT.

The V and J genes are TRBV20-1 and TRBJ2-7; D not resolved. The CDR3 has 11 residues. The V gene's germline CDR1 is DFQATT and CDR2 SNEGSKA (reference sequence). With 3 bases removed from V and 1 base from J, the gap between germline ends came to 4 bases. The CDR3 DNA reads as TGCAGTGCTAGGTGGTCCTACGAGCAGTACTTC. It encodes CSARWSYEQYF.

V usage is TRBV5-6 and J usage is TRBJ1-6; D not resolved. Germline loops: CDR1 SGHDT, CDR2 YYEEEE. The CDR3 spans 14 residues. V lost 4 bases to trimming and J lost 9 bases, with 14 bases between them. As DNA, the CDR3 is TGTGCCAGCAGCCCGGACGGGCTAGGTTCACCCCTCCACTTT. Protein: CASSPDGLGSPLHF.

This chain joins TRBV11-3 and TRBJ2-3; D remains unclear. Trimming took 5 bases from V and 1 from J, leaving 13 bases between them. The CDR3 is made up of 15 amino acids. Germline V gene sequence: CDR1 SGHNT, CDR2 YENEEA. In DNA form, the CDR3 reads TGTGCCAGCAGCCCCAGCCGATGGGGCACAGATACGCAGTATTTT. The encoded protein is CASSPSRWGTDTQYF.

This chain connects TRBV15 to TRBJ2-3, with 10 positions matching TRBD2. V dropped 2 bases and J dropped 4; count of bases not matched to a gene: 6. Germline assignment: CDR1 LNHNV and CDR2 YYDKDF (reference sequence). CDR3 length: 16 amino acids. CDR3 bases: TGTGCCACCAGCAGAAGACGGACTAGCGGTTCAGATACGCAGTATTTT. Translated, it gives CATSRRRTSGSDTQYF.

Comments on this clone: An end of the junction differs from the germline gene, which may be a read error. The chain uses TRBV7-2 and TRBJ1-1, with D uncertain. The CDR3 runs 14 residues. Germline lookup yields CDR1 SGHTA and CDR2 FQGNSA. The CDR3 DNA reads TGTGCCAGCAGCTTAGCGCGACAAGCGAGTGTGTGCGTCTTT. Encoded protein: CASSLARQASVCVF.

The chain couples TRBV6-1 to TRBJ2-2; D might be TRBD2 (5 bases). This CDR3 is 13 amino acids long. Germline V gives CDR1 MNHNS, CDR2 SASEGT. V lost 7 bases, J lost 6 bases, and 12 bases lay in between. The CDR3 DNA reads TGTGCCAGCACCCGGACTTACCCCGGGGAGCTGTTTTTT. Amino acid sequence: CASTRTYPGELFF.

The rearrangement uses TRBV7-9 and TRBJ2-2; D is ambiguous. Between the trimmed V and J ends, which lost 7 bases and 0 bases, there was a span of 9 bases. From germline, CDR1 is SEHNR and CDR2 FQNEAQ (reference sequence). The CDR3 sequence is 14 residues long. The CDR3 sequence: CASTRAANTGELFF. For the CDR3, the DNA is TGTGCCAGCACACGAGCAGCGAACACCGGGGAGCTGTTTTTT.

The DNA of the CDR3 is TGTGCCAGCAGTTCGGGGTCAGATACGCAGTATTTT. Translating it yields CASSSGSDTQYF. V is TRBV28 and J is TRBJ2-3, with D possibly TRBD2 on 5 matching bases. Germline V gene data show CDR1 as MDHEN and CDR2 as SYDVKM. V dropped 4 bases and J dropped 4 bases, with 6 bases sitting between them. The CDR3 spans 12 residues.

The chain employs TRBV9 and TRBJ2-1; D not certain. The CDR3 runs to 14 residues. Germline V gene sequence: CDR1 SGDLS, CDR2 YYNGEE. Deletions cut 0 bases from V and 4 bases from J, with 8 bases between. The chain's CDR3 is CASSVVSVYNEQFF. DNA of the CDR3: TGTGCCAGCAGCGTAGTAAGTGTATACAATGAGCAGTTCTTC. The variable domain in full, with the rest retrieved from reference TRBV9 and TRBJ2-1, is DSGVTQTPKHLITATGQRVTLRCSPRSGDLSVYWYQQSLDQGLQFLIQYYNGEERAKGNILERFSAQQFPDLHSELNLSSLELGDSALYFCASSVVSVYNEQFFGPGTRLTVL.

The V and J genes are TRBV7-6 and TRBJ2-7, with a weak D call TRBD1 (5 bases). Germline-derived CDR1 and CDR2 are SGHVS and FNYEAQ. V dropped 2 bases and J dropped 4 bases, with 12 bases sitting between them. The CDR3 sequence is 14 residues long. CDR3 sequence: CASSLTAGMYEQYF. The DNA for the CDR3 is TGTGCCAGCAGCTTAACGGCAGGGATGTACGAGCAGTACTTC.

The chain is built from TRBV5-1 and TRBJ2-7, with 11 bases that match TRBD1. The CDR3 loop spans 17 amino acids. Germline CDR1 and CDR2: SGHRS and YFSETQ. With V trimmed by 2 bases and J by 5 bases, 12 bases remained unmatched. Here the CDR3 reads CASSFILMDRGRDEQYF. The CDR3 DNA reads as TGCGCCAGCAGCTTCATCTTGATGGACAGGGGGCGCGACGAGCAGTACTTC.